This entry is about one TCR beta chain. Its antigen is as yet unknown. Isolated PBMCs totaled at least 6 million in each sample. Every sample gave at least 5.5 micrograms of total RNA when it was extracted. This sample was included in a study of blood T cells in healthy people across ages. Across the study: Per every two T cells, about one barcoded beta molecule was captured by template switching.

A second about 7 to 12 cycle PCR used barcoded and J-beta primers. TCRdb independently ran MiXCR on the 5' RACE reads; one entry per CDR3 protein. Of about 780,000 distinct CDR3 sequences in the sample, about half were seen once. Trimming pared 6 bases from V and 1 base from J, leaving 4 bases between. This CDR3 has 13 amino acids. Study-level points and caveats: CMV infection status of these donors was not known.

This TCR came from a man older than 75 in good health. The sample comprised blood. The chain carries TRBV12-3 or TRBV12-4 and TRBJ2-6; no definite D call. Here the CDR3 DNA reads TGTGCCAGCAGGAAATCTGGGGCCAACGTCCTGACTTTC. Its protein is CASRKSGANVLTF.